The T cell receptor beta chain described here comes from a study of OX40 agonist ivuxolimab in advanced cancers. Study at large: It was permissible to have had prior anti-PD-1, anti-PD-L1 or anti-CTLA-4 therapy, and approximately 38% had some. Partial response was recorded in three patients: one hepatocellular carcinoma and two cutaneous melanoma cases.

Findings and limits, study-wide: CD8+ T cells were the subset that, on average, had more expanded clones than CD4+. Partly responding patients at 0.1-3.0 mg/kg showed some of the smallest clonal expansion.

Measured with immunoSEQ multiplex PCR; TCRdb has only the in-frame clones, and not every one. The sample has 65,000 to 85,000 clones; about 89% are singletons. Regarding this clone: Its antigen is as yet unknown. Other nucleotide sequences from this sample produce the same CDR3.

The sequencing here drew on CD4+ or CD8+ T cells sorted from blood, taken in a trial of the OX40 agonist ivuxolimab. The TCR sequence derives from an adult with an advanced solid tumor such as melanoma, head and neck, liver or kidney cancer.

The CDR3: CASSSRWGGRVGSNQPQHF. CDR3 bases: TGTGCCAGCAGCTCCCGCTGGGGGGGGCGGGTAGGGAGCAATCAGCCCCAGCATTTT. The rearrangement uses TRBV7-2 and TRBJ1-5; perhaps TRBD1 as D (6 bases). Trimming shortened V by 4 bases and J by 1 base, and 23 bases separated the two germline ends. There are 19 residues in the CDR3. From germline, CDR1 is SGHTA and CDR2 FQGNSA.